This TCR beta chain stems from a study of T cells in Graves' hyperthyroidism and ophthalmopathy. Study observations and caveats: Also found in blood were most expanded thyroid clonotypes above 0.001.

The investigators amplified TCR beta CDR3 regions from RNA transcripts. The study used the HTBI primer set for a first-round RT-PCR of the TCR CDR3. TCRdb re-derived calls from the multiplex PCR reads in MiXCR, one entry per CDR3 protein. The repertoire holds fewer than 650,000 distinct CDR3 sequences, with 13% to 15% as singletons. This clonotype occurred many times. As yet, its antigen is unknown. The sequence was collected from a woman aged 18-35 years with Graves' ophthalmopathy. Material for sequencing was blood.

The chain's CDR3 is CASSSGLVSYEQYF. The CDR3 DNA follows: TGCGCCAGCAGCAGTGGACTAGTCTCCTACGAGCAGTACTTC. The chain has TRBV5-1 and TRBJ2-7; 7 bases line up with TRBD2. Germline CDR1 reads SGHRS; CDR2 reads YFSETQ. The J segment lost 0 bases and the V segment lost 4 bases, leaving 4 bases of the junction unmatched. The CDR3 length is 14 residues.